What follows are 23 T cell receptor beta chains derived from one specimen sequenced in a study of regulatory T cells in long-lasting Graves disease. Documented time point: newly diagnosed GD, antithyroid drugs for less than 3 months. Researchers made the TCR library from RNA that was extracted from PBMCs. TCR beta libraries were built with iRepertoire HTBI primers and Arm-PCR of CDR3 regions. TCRdb reprocessed the multiplex PCR reads via MiXCR and lists one record per CDR3 protein. The table includes more than 300,000 distinct CDR3 sequences, 16% detected once. These data also formed part of another study, on T cells in Graves' hyperthyroidism and ophthalmopathy.

The sequences come from peripheral blood mononuclear cells (PBMCs), collected at new diagnosis, from a patient treated with antithyroid drugs. Source of these receptors: a woman under 30 with Graves disease.

V is TRBV7-6 and J is TRBJ2-2; TRBD2 agrees at 9 bases. CDR1 SGHVS and CDR2 FNYEAQ come from the germline V gene. The CDR3 loop spans 16 amino acids. With V trimmed by 2 bases and J by 1 base, 2 bases remained unmatched. CDR3 amino acids: CASSLRGRGNTGELFF. DNA of the CDR3: TGTGCCAGCAGCTTACGCGGGAGGGGGAACACCGGGGAGCTGTTTTTT.

The rearrangement uses TRBV9 and TRBJ1-2; D unclear. V was shortened by 0 bases and J by 0 bases, with 12 bases between the two germline ends. Germline CDR1 is SGDLS and CDR2 is YYNGEE. This CDR3 is 16 amino acids long. CDR3 protein: CASSVDISGTNYGYTF. The CDR3 DNA follows: TGTGCCAGCAGCGTAGATATATCGGGTACTAACTATGGCTACACCTTC. The variable domain in full, with the rest retrieved from reference TRBV9 and TRBJ1-2, is DSGVTQTPKHLITATGQRVTLRCSPRSGDLSVYWYQQSLDQGLQFLIQYYNGEERAKGNILERFSAQQFPDLHSELNLSSLELGDSALYFCASSVDISGTNYGYTFGSGTRLTVV.

This clonotype was seen repeatedly, ten times or more. The J gene is TRBJ2-7, the V gene TRBV3-1; TRBD1 is a possible D gene (6 bases). Trimming took off 2 bases at V and 6 bases at J, with 11 bases between the two ends. The germline gives CDR1 LGHDT, CDR2 YNNKEL (reference sequence). The CDR3 runs 13 residues. The CDR3 here is CASSQSVQGEQYF. The DNA of the CDR3 is TGTGCCAGCAGCCAATCGGTACAGGGCGAGCAGTACTTC.

A note on this clonotype: A much larger clone differs from this one at a single base, so this may be a read error. V is TRBV6-1 and J is TRBJ2-7, with 7 bases matching TRBD2. The CDR3 runs to 16 residues. Germline V gene data show CDR1 as MNHNS and CDR2 as SASEGT. The CDR3 sequence: CASSTHPRDYSYEQCF. In nucleotides, the CDR3 is TGTGCCAGCAGTACCCACCCCCGGGACTATTCCTACGAGCAGTGCTTC.

There are a few counts of this clonotype. The DNA for the CDR3 is TGTGCCAGCAGTCGCAGGGGGGCACTACCTCCTTACTCCTACGAGCAGTACTTC. Translating it yields CASSRRGALPPYSYEQYF. This chain links TRBV6-1 with TRBJ2-7; D is possibly TRBD1 (7 bases). V lost 5 bases, J lost 0 bases, and 23 bases lay in between. The CDR3 contains 18 residues. Germline CDR1 MNHNS, CDR2 SASEGT.

A note on this clonotype: A much larger clone differs from this one at a single base, so this may be a read error. Given the absence of the conserved phenylalanine or tryptophan at the CDR3 end, a read error is likely. The rearrangement links TRBV5-4 to TRBJ2-1; D might be TRBD2 (6 bases). The CDR3 runs 16 residues. The germline V gene encodes CDR1 SGHNT and CDR2 YYREEE (reference sequence). Trimming took off 0 bases at V and 3 bases at J, with 13 bases between the two ends. The CDR3 loop is CASSLGRDPLYNEQFL. CDR3 bases: TGTGCCAGCAGCTTGGGGCGGGACCCTCTCTACAATGAGCAGTTCCTC.

Comment on this clonotype: This sequence may be a read error, since a much larger clone differs from it by one base. The chain links TRBV30 to TRBJ2-7; no definite D call. This CDR3 comprises 14 residues. Trimming left V 8 bases short and J 3 bases short, with 20 bases between. The germline gives CDR1 GTSNPN, CDR2 SVGIG (reference sequence). This CDR3 reads CAILSRQTGYEQYF. The CDR3, as DNA: TGTGCCATTTTATCGAGACAAACTGGCTACGAGCAGTACTTC.

This clonotype was counted only a few times. The chain recombines TRBV20-1 with TRBJ2-1; possibly TRBD2 for D (6 bases). The germline CDR1 and CDR2 sequences are DFQATT and SNEGSKA (reference sequence). Trimming took 2 bases from V and 8 from J, leaving 16 bases between them. The CDR3 spans 14 residues. The CDR3 nucleotides are TGCAGTGCTAGAAGTGGGACTGGCCCCGATGAGCAGTTCTTC. This codes for CSARSGTGPDEQFF.

This clonotype came up a few times. The chain employs TRBV19 and TRBJ2-7; D gene uncertain. Trimming shortened V by 5 bases and J by 2 bases, and 25 bases separated the two germline ends. Germline CDR1 LNHDA, CDR2 SQIVND (reference sequence). The CDR3 runs 18 residues. The CDR3 sequence: CASSVRAVGYSVPYEQYF. CDR3 nucleotides: TGTGCCAGTAGTGTACGTGCGGTTGGTTATTCGGTCCCCTACGAGCAGTACTTC.

J is TRBJ1-3 and V is TRBV28; D call uncertain. CDR1 and CDR2 (germline): MDHEN, SYDVKM. V lost 5 bases, J lost 4 bases, and 12 bases lay in between. This CDR3 has 14 residues. CDR3 residues: CASSGPWQGNTIYF. CDR3 coding DNA: TGTGCCAGCAGTGGACCATGGCAGGGAAACACCATATATTTT. Using reference TRBV28 and TRBJ1-3 for the parts outside the CDR3, the full variable domain is DVKVTQSSRYLVKRTGEKVFLECVQDMDHENMFWYRQDPGLGLRLIYFSYDVKMKEKGDIPEGYSVSREKKERFSLILESASTNQTSMYLCASSGPWQGNTIYFGEGSWLTVV.

This clonotype was seen a few times. The chain combines TRBV7-9 with TRBJ1-6, with D uncertain. CDR3 size: 17 residues. V shed 2 bases and J shed 3 bases, with 14 bases lying between them. Looked up from germline, CDR1 is SEHNR and CDR2 is FQNEAQ (reference sequence). The CDR3 DNA follows: TGTGCCAGCAGCTTATCAGGCGGACGGAGCTATAATTCACCCCTCCACTTT. Translated: CASSLSGGRSYNSPLHF.

This clonotype was seen more than once but under ten times. The rearrangement links TRBV30 to TRBJ2-7, with TRBD1 matching over 9 bases. The ends lost 8 bases at V and 3 bases at J; junction bases unmatched: 8. The CDR3 is made up of 13 amino acids. Germline-derived CDR1 and CDR2 are GTSNPN and SVGIG (reference sequence). As DNA, the CDR3 is TGTGCCCGGGGGACAGGGTCAAACTACGAGCAGTACTTC. It yields the protein CARGTGSNYEQYF. The whole variable domain, remainder taken from reference TRBV30 and TRBJ2-7, is SQTIHQWPATLVQPVGSPLSLECTVEGTSNPNLYWYRQAAGRGLQLLFYSVGIGQISSEVPQNLSASRPQDRQFILSSKKLLLSDSGFYLCARGTGSNYEQYFGPGTRLTVT.

This clonotype was seen a few times. This chain uses TRBV6-2 or TRBV6-3 with TRBJ2-2; 7 nucleotides align to TRBD2. V dropped 2 bases and J dropped 6; count of bases not matched to a gene: 6. CDR1 is MNHEY, CDR2 SVGEGT, per germline. This CDR3 spans 15 amino acids. This CDR3 reads CASSYGGEGPGELFF. CDR3 bases: TGTGCCAGCAGTTACGGAGGGGAGGGGCCCGGGGAGCTGTTTTTT.

With respect to this clonotype: A read error may be the cause here, since a much bigger clone is one base away. V gene TRBV6-1 combines with J gene TRBJ2-7, with D possibly matching TRBD2 (7 bases). V lost 6 bases to trimming and J lost 3 bases, with 15 bases between them. Germline V gene lookup returns CDR1 MNHNS and CDR2 SASEGT. This CDR3 region has 14 residues. The CDR3 region has the DNA TGTGCCAGCAGCGTCGGGGGGCCGAACTACGAGCAGTACTTC. Translation gives CASSVGGPNYEQYF.

Only a few counts were recorded for this clonotype. The chain uses TRBV5-1 and TRBJ1-2; TRBD1 aligns across 9 bases. V shed 0 bases, J shed 2 bases, and the junction held 2 bases outside the gene matches. CDR3 length equals 15 residues. Germline values: CDR1 SGHRS, CDR2 YFSETQ. The DNA for the CDR3 is TGCGCCAGCAGCTTGGGCGGACAGGGGAACTATGGCTACACCTTC. It is translated as CASSLGGQGNYGYTF.

This clonotype was observed a few times. The chain combines TRBV9 with TRBJ2-1, with 12 nucleotides matching TRBD2. Trimming removed 0 bases from V and 7 bases from J; junction bases left unmatched: 2. In germline, CDR1 is SGDLS, CDR2 YYNGEE. The CDR3 totals 15 residues. CDR3 nucleotides: TGTGCCAGCAGCGTAGGCGGACTAGCGGGAAATGAGCAGTTCTTC. Translating gives CASSVGGLAGNEQFF.

The V and J genes are TRBV7-9 and TRBJ1-2; no reliable D call. CDR3 length: 13 residues. The V end was cut by 7 bases, the J end by 8 bases, with 17 bases between. Germline assignment: CDR1 SEHNR and CDR2 FQNEAQ (reference sequence). The CDR3 DNA sequence: TGTGCCAGCAACTTTGACCCTGTCAGCGGCTACACCTTC. It encodes CASNFDPVSGYTF.

A word on this clonotype: A read error is the likely source, as a far larger clone sits one nucleotide away. The V call is TRBV3-1, the J call TRBJ2-3, with a tentative D call TRBD1 (6 bases). Germline CDR1 reads LGHDT; CDR2 reads YNNKEL (reference sequence). The CDR3 loop spans 13 amino acids. The CDR3 coding sequence is TGTTCCACGAACAGGGCTAGCACAGATACGCAGTATTTT. Translating it yields CSTNRASTDTQYF.

This clonotype appeared many times. V and J are TRBV5-1 and TRBJ1-1, with TRBD1 as a possible D gene (5 bases). Germline V gives CDR1 SGHRS, CDR2 YFSETQ. V lost 4 bases and J lost 0, with 13 bases in between. The CDR3 is 15 residues long. The CDR3: CASSPVQGMNTEAFF. In nucleotides, the CDR3 is TGCGCCAGCAGCCCGGTCCAGGGAATGAACACTGAAGCTTTCTTT.

This clonotype was observed at least ten times. V usage is TRBV12-3 or TRBV12-4 and J usage is TRBJ1-1; 8 bases fit TRBD1. Trimming removed 6 bases from V and 10 bases from J; junction bases left unmatched: 16. This CDR3 has 15 residues. The CDR3 is CASSQTGRQGIGAFF. The DNA of the CDR3 is TGTGCCAGCAGCCAAACGGGGCGACAGGGGATTGGAGCTTTCTTT.

The sample holds one count of this clonotype. CDR3 nucleotide sequence: TGTGCCAGCAGTGGGGCCGGGACTAGCGGGAGAAATGAGCAGTTCTTC. This encodes CASSGAGTSGRNEQFF. This sequence joins TRBV12-3 or TRBV12-4 and TRBJ2-1; the match to TRBD2 covers 14 bases. The CDR3 is 16 amino acids. With V trimmed by 5 bases and J by 7 bases, 7 bases remained unmatched.

This clonotype was observed many times. J is TRBJ2-1 and V is TRBV20-1, with D perhaps matching TRBD2 (5 bases). Germline values: CDR1 DFQATT, CDR2 SNEGSKA (reference sequence). CDR3 size: 14 residues. Trimming stripped 2 bases from V and 6 bases from J, with 14 bases between. Here the CDR3 reads CSARSIAQFNEQFF. DNA of the CDR3: TGCAGTGCTAGATCTATAGCGCAGTTCAATGAGCAGTTCTTC.

This clonotype was counted ten times or more. This chain uses TRBV20-1 with TRBJ2-7; D remains unclear. This CDR3 contains 13 residues. CDR1 DFQATT and CDR2 SNEGSKA come from the germline V gene (reference sequence). V was shortened by 8 bases and J by 0 bases, with 14 bases between the two germline ends. This CDR3 reads CSTRRHSSYEQYF. CDR3 DNA: TGCAGTACCCGCCGGCACAGCTCCTACGAGCAGTACTTC.